This TCR beta chain was identified in a study of tumor-infiltrating lymphocytes in primary liver carcinoma. Study information: Patients were men and women aged 30 to 69 years. Study-wide results and limits: The 250 largest clones made up significantly more of tumor than blood repertoires (p = 0.039). It was tumor-adjacent and tumor-blood pairs that overlapped less than tumor region pairs did.

Germline V gene sequence: CDR1 MNHNS, CDR2 SASEGT. V lost 6 bases, J lost 12 bases, and 16 bases lay in between. This CDR3 has 12 residues. Making TCR beta cDNA involved around 510 ng total RNA and a constant-region primer. Investigators got TCR beta libraries out of three nested multiplex PCR rounds, done with slightly modified ARM-PCR. TRBV1-TRBV30 forward primers and a C-beta reverse primer were used in the first two PCR rounds, which each ran for approximately 11 cycles. TCRdb redid the calling of the multiplex PCR reads with MiXCR, one entry per CDR3 protein. This sample has 90,000 to 140,000 distinct CDR3 sequences, with about four fifths found just once. Taking about 20-31 mg of unsorted bulk tissue, the authors co-extracted RNA and DNA. Without exception, tumor samples held over 75% viable tumor cells. Notes on this clonotype: The antigen remains undetermined.

This clonotype was sampled from a man aged 35-49 years with primary liver carcinoma and hepatitis B virus infection. The sequencing sample was made of liver tumor tissue from sampling region 3. Subset described: tumor region T3, left-lateral pole. The gene calls are TRBV6-1 and TRBJ2-3; D is unresolved. This chain's CDR3 is CASSATVVTQYF. The CDR3, as DNA: TGTGCCAGCAGCGCCACAGTAGTTACACAGTATTTT.